This T cell receptor (beta chain) was identified in a study of blood T cell repertoires in COVID-19. Turning to the study itself: Material from acute and convalescent COVID-19 was sourced from the United States, Italy and Spain. Sources were T cells, B-cell-depleted T cells, or PBMCs; the material itself was cDNA or gDNA.

Per the study methods: Amplification of reference gene primers was used by the study to estimate nucleated cell counts. Using immunoSEQ multiplex PCR, the repertoire was profiled, and TCRdb retains in-frame clones only, with some absent. Clone size and the V and J calls come from that table; the DNA yielded D and trimming. The sample contains fewer than 350,000 clones, about 89% of which appear only once. Trimming stripped 6 bases from V and 4 bases from J, with 15 bases between. Germline loops: CDR1 SNHLY, CDR2 FYNNEI. There are 14 residues in the CDR3. J is TRBJ1-2 and V is TRBV2, with TRBD1 as a possible D gene (5 bases). Sequencing was carried out using peripheral blood. The clonotype comes from a man aged 35 to 55 with acute or convalescent COVID-19. CDR3 loop: CASSRDGQTYGYTF. CDR3 DNA: TGTGCCAGCAGCCGTGACGGACAAACCTATGGCTACACCTTC.